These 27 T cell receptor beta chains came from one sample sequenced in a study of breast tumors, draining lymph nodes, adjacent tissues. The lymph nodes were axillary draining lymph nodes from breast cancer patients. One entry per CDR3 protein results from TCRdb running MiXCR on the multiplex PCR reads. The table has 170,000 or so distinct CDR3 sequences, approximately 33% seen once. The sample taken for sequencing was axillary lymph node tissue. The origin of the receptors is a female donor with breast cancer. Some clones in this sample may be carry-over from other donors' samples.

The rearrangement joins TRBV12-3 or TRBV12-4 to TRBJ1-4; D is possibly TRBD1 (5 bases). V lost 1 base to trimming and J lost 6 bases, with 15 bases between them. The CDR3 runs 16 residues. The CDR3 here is CASSLGGGGSYEKLFF. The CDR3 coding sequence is TGTGCCAGCAGTTTAGGTGGGGGAGGGTCATATGAAAAACTGTTTTTT.

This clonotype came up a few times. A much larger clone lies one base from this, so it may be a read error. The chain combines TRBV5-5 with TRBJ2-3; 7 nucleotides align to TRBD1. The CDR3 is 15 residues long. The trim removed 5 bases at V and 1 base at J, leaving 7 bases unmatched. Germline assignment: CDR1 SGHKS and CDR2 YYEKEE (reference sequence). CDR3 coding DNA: TGTGCCAGCAGTTCCGGGACAGCCCGCACAGATACGCAGTATTTT. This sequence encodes CASSSGTARTDTQYF. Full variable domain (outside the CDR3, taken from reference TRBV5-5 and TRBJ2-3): DAGVTQSPTHLIKTRGQQVTLRCSPISGHKSVSWYQQVLGQGPQFIFQYYEKEERGRGNFPDRFSARQFPNYSSELNVNALLLGDSALYLCASSSGTARTDTQYFGPGTRLTVL.

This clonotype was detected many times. CDR3 loop: CSARAGGTGELFF. The DNA for the CDR3 is TGCAGTGCTAGGGCAGGGGGCACCGGGGAGCTGTTTTTT. The chain employs TRBV20-1 and TRBJ2-2; TRBD1 aligns across 7 bases. This CDR3 contains 13 residues. The ends lost 3 bases at V and 4 bases at J; junction bases unmatched: 2. Germline-derived CDR1 and CDR2 are DFQATT and SNEGSKA (reference sequence).

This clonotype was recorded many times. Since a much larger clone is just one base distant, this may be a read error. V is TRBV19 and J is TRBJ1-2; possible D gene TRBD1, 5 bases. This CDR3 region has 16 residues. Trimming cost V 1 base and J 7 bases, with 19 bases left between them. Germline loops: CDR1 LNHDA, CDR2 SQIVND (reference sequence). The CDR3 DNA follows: TGTGCCAGTAGTATAGCTTCCGCGGGGGACCTCTGTGGCTACACCTTC. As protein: CASSIASAGDLCGYTF.

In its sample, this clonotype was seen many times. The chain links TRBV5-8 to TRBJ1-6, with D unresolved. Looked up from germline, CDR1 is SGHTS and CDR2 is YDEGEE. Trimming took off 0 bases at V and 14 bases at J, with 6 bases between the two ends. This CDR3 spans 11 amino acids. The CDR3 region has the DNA TGTGCCAGCAGCTTGGGGGTGGCCCTCCACTTT. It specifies CASSLGVALHF. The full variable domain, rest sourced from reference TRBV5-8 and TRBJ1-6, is EAGVTQSPTHLIKTRGQQATLRCSPISGHTSVYWYQQALGLGLQFLLWYDEGEERNRGNFPPRFSGRQFPNYSSELNVNALELEDSALYLCASSLGVALHFGNGTRLTVT.

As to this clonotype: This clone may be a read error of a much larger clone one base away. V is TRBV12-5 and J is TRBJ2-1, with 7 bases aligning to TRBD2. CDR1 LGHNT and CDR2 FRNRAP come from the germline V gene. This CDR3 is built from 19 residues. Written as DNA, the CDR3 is TGTGCTAGTGGATCCACTAGCGCCAGCATTACTTGGTCCTACAATGAGCAGTCCTTC. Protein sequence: CASGSTSASITWSYNEQSF. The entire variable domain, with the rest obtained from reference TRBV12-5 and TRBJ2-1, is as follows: DARVTQTPRHKVTEMGQEVTMRCQPILGHNTVFWYRQTMMQGLELLAYFRNRAPLDDSGMPKDRFSAEMPDATLATLKIQPSEPRDSAVYFCASGSTSASITWSYNEQSFGPGTRLTVL.

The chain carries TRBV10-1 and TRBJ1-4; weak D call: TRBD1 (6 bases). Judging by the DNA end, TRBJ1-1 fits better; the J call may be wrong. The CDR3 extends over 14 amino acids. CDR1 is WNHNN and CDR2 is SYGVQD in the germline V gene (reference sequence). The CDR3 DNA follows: TGCGCCAGCGGACCCACAGGGTCTAGGACTGAAGCTTTCTTT. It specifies CASGPTGSRTEAFF.

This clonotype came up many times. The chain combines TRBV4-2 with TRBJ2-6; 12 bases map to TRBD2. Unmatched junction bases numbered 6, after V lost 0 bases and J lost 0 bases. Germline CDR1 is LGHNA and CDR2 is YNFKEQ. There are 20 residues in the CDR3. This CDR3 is CASSQEGLAGISSGANVLTF. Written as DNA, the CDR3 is TGTGCCAGCAGCCAAGAGGGACTAGCGGGTATAAGCTCTGGGGCCAACGTCCTGACTTTC.

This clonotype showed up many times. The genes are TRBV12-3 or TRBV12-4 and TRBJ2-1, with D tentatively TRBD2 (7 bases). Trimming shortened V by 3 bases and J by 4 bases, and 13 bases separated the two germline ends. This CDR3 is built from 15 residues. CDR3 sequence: CASSLRGLGYNEQFF. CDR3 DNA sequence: TGTGCCAGCAGTTTGCGGGGGCTCGGGTACAATGAGCAGTTCTTC.

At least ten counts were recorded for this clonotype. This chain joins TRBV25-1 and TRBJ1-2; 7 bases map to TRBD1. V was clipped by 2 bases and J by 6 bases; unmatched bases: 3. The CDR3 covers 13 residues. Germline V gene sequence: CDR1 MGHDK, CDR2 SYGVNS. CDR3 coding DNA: TGTGCCAGCAGTGAAGGGGACAGCCATGGCTACACCTTC. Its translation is CASSEGDSHGYTF.

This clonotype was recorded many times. CDR3 protein: CASSYQTSGSTDTQYF. As DNA, the CDR3 is TGTGCCAGCAGCTACCAGACTAGCGGGAGCACAGATACGCAGTATTTT. The V and J genes are TRBV13 and TRBJ2-3; 10 nucleotides align to TRBD2. The CDR3 extends over 16 amino acids. The J segment lost 0 bases and the V segment lost 4 bases, leaving 4 bases of the junction unmatched. Germline V gene sequence: CDR1 PRHDT, CDR2 FYEKMQ (reference sequence).

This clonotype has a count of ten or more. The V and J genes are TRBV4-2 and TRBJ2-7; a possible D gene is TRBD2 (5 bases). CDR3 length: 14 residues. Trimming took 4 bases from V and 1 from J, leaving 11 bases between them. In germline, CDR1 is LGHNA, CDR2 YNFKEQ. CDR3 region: CASSPEEESYEQYF. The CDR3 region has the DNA TGTGCCAGCAGCCCAGAGGAGGAGTCCTACGAGCAGTACTTC.

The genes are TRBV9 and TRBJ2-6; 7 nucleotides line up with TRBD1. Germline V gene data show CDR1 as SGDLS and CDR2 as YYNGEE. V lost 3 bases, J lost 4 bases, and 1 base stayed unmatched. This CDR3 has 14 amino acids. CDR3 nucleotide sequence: TGTGCCAGCAGCGGGGGACAGGGGGCCAACGTCCTGACTTTC. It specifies CASSGGQGANVLTF.

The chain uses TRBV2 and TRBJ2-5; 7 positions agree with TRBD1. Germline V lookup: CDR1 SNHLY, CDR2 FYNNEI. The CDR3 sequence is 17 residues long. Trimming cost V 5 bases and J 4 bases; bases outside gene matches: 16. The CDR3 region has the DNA TGTGCCAGCAGTAAGGACAGGAGCGACATCGCGAGAGAGACCCAGTACTTC. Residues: CASSKDRSDIARETQYF.

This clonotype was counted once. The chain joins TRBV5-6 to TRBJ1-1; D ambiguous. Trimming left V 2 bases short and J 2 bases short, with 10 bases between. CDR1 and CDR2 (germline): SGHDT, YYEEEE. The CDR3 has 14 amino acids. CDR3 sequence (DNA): TGTGCCAGCAGCTTAAAGATCGGCAACACTGAAGCTTTCTTT. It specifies CASSLKIGNTEAFF.

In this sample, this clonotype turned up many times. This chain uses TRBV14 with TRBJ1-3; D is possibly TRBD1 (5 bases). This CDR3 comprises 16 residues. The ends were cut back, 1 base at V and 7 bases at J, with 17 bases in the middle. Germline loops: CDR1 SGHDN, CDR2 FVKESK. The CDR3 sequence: CASSQGPGLLWNTIYF. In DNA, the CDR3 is TGTGCCAGCAGCCAAGGCCCAGGGTTGTTATGGAACACCATATATTTT.

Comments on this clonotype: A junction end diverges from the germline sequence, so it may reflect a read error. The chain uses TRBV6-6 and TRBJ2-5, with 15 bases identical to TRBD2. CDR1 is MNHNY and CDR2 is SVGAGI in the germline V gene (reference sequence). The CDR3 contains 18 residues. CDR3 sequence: CASSHSGLAGGRQETQYF. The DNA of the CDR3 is TGTGCCAGCAGTCACTCGGGACTAGCGGGGGGTCGGCAAGAGACCCAGTACTTC.

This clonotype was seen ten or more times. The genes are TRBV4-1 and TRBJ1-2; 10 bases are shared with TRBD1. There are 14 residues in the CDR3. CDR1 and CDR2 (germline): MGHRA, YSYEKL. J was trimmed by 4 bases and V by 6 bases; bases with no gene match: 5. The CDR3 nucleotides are TGCGCCAGCAGTCCGGACAGGGGGGTCTATGGCTACACCTTC. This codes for CASSPDRGVYGYTF.

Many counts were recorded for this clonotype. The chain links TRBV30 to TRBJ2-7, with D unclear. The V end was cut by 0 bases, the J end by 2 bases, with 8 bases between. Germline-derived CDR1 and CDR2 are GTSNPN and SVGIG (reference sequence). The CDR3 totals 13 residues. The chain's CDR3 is CAWSVLQTYEQYF. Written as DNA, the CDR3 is TGTGCCTGGAGTGTACTACAAACCTACGAGCAGTACTTC.

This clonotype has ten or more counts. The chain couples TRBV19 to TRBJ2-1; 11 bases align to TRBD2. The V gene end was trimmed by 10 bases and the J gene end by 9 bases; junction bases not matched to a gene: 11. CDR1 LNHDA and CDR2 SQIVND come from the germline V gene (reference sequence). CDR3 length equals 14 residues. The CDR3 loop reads CAISRGLAGFEQFF. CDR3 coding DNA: TGTGCCATTTCTCGCGGACTAGCGGGCTTTGAGCAGTTCTTC.

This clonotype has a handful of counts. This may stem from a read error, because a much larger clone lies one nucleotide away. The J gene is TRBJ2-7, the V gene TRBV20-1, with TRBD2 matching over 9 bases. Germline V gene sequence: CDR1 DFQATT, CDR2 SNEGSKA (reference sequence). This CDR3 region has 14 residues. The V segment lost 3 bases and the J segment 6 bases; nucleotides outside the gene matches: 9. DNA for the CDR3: TGCAGTGCTAGGCCGGCTAGCGGGACGTCCGAGCAGTACTTC. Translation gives CSARPASGTSEQYF.

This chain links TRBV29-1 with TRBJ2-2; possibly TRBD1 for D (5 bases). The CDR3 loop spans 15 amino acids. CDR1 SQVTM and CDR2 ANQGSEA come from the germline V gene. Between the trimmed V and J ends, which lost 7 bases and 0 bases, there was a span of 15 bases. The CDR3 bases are TGCAGCGCTGGTCAGGGCTGTGCGAACACCGGGGAGCTGTTTTTT. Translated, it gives CSAGQGCANTGELFF.

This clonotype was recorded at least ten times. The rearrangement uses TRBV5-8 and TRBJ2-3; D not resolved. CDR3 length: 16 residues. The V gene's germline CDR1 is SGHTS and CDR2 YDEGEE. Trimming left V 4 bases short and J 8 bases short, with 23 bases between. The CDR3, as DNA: TGTGCCAGCAGCCCTGGTGGCGTCAAAGCAGTGGGTACGCAGTATTTT. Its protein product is CASSPGGVKAVGTQYF. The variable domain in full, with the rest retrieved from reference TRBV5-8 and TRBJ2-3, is EAGVTQSPTHLIKTRGQQATLRCSPISGHTSVYWYQQALGLGLQFLLWYDEGEERNRGNFPPRFSGRQFPNYSSELNVNALELEDSALYLCASSPGGVKAVGTQYFGPGTRLTVL.

The CDR3 here is CASSLARDRVDQPQHF. The DNA of the CDR3 is TGTGCCAGCAGCTTAGCTCGGGACAGGGTGGATCAGCCCCAGCATTTT. The chain is built from TRBV7-3 and TRBJ1-5, with 9 nucleotides matching TRBD1. The trim removed 2 bases at V and 5 bases at J, leaving 7 bases unmatched. The CDR3 is 16 residues long. Germline values: CDR1 SGHTA, CDR2 FQGTGA.

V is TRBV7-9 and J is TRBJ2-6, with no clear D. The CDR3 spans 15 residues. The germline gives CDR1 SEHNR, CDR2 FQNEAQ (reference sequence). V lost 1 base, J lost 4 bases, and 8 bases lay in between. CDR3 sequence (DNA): TGTGCCAGCAGCTTAGGGTGGCAGGGGGCCAACGTCCTGACTTTC. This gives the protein CASSLGWQGANVLTF.

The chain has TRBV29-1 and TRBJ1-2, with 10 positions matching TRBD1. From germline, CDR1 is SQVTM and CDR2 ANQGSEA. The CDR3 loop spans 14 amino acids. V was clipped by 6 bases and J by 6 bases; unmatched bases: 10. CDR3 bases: TGCAGCGTCATCCGGGACAGGGGAAGGGATGGCTACACCTTC. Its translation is CSVIRDRGRDGYTF.

The CDR3 spells CSARDEGAYGYTIYF. The CDR3 nucleotides are TGCAGTGCTAGAGATGAGGGGGCGTATGGCTACACCATATATTTT. The gene calls are TRBV20-1 and TRBJ1-3; TRBD1 aligns across 7 bases. This CDR3 has 15 amino acids. Trimming removed 0 bases from V and 8 bases from J; junction bases left unmatched: 10. The V gene's germline CDR1 is DFQATT and CDR2 SNEGSKA (reference sequence).